These 5 T cell receptor beta chains originate from one sample sequenced in a study of Graves' ophthalmopathy and Graves' hyperthyroidism. For repertoire sequencing, the TCR beta CDR3 regions were amplified from RNA transcripts. After a first-round RT-PCR with HTBI primers, a second-round multiplex PCR was run. From the multiplex PCR reads, TCRdb called clonotypes with MiXCR, one entry per CDR3 protein. The sample shows around 670,000 distinct CDR3 sequences, 35% to 50% of them seen only once. Sequencing was done on a sample of peripheral blood. The receptors were sampled from an adult man with Graves' ophthalmopathy.

The genes are TRBV14 and TRBJ2-7, with TRBD1 matching over 7 bases. The CDR3 has 15 residues. In germline, CDR1 is SGHDN, CDR2 FVKESK. Unmatched junction bases numbered 11, after V lost 1 base and J lost 8 bases. CDR3 sequence (DNA): TGTGCCAGCAGCCAAGGAATCGATACAGGGGTTCAGCAGTACTTC. This codes for CASSQGIDTGVQQYF.

This clonotype was recorded a few times. The rearrangement joins TRBV10-2 to TRBJ2-2; D is possibly TRBD2 (6 bases). The CDR3 sequence is 14 residues long. Germline assignment: CDR1 WSHSY and CDR2 SAAADI. V was trimmed by 7 bases and J by 6 bases, leaving 15 bases between them. CDR3 sequence (DNA): TGCGCCAGCACTAAAGGCAGGGAGGCCGGGGAGCTGTTTTTT. Translation: CASTKGREAGELFF.

This clonotype has only one observation. The chain links TRBV2 to TRBJ2-5, with 7 bases aligning to TRBD1. CDR1 and CDR2 (germline): SNHLY, FYNNEI. The CDR3 loop spans 16 amino acids. Trimming cost V 8 bases and J 5 bases; bases outside gene matches: 17. CDR3 region: CASVRQGEGVVETQYF. In DNA, the CDR3 is TGTGCCAGCGTACGACAGGGCGAGGGGGTAGTGGAGACCCAGTACTTC.

The rearrangement links TRBV14 to TRBJ1-6; the D is unclear. CDR3 length: 13 residues. CDR1 and CDR2 (germline): SGHDN, FVKESK. Trimming took off 1 base at V and 10 bases at J, with 8 bases between the two ends. CDR3 DNA sequence: TGTGCCAGCAGCCAAGTAAACGGCTCACCCCTCCACTTT. Its translation: CASSQVNGSPLHF.

V gene TRBV10-2 combines with J gene TRBJ1-5; D is unclear. Germline CDR1 reads WSHSY; CDR2 reads SAAADI. There are 14 residues in the CDR3. Trimming took off 0 bases at V and 6 bases at J, with 9 bases between the two ends. The CDR3 sequence: CASSESGLAQPQHF. CDR3 bases: TGCGCCAGCAGTGAGTCAGGGCTGGCTCAGCCCCAGCATTTT.